Included here is one T cell receptor (beta chain) sequence, with context. Both TRBC1 and TRBC2 were covered by a beta constant-region primer of two equimolar oligonucleotides. One entry per CDR3 protein, called by TCRdb with MiXCR from the UMI-ligation and nested PCR reads. Of some 150,000 distinct CDR3 sequences listed, more than 15% are singletons. CMV status came from CD4+ IFNgamma after overnight CMV lysate stimulation. Sequential positive selection took CD4 T cells first, then CD8 T cells. The sample is drawn from a study of naive and memory T cell subsets. The clonotype was recovered from a human donor in good health. Material: naive CD4+ T cells from blood.

This CDR3 is CASSLVHEQYF. Written as DNA, the CDR3 is TGTGCCAGCAGCTTAGTCCACGAGCAGTACTTC. The J gene is TRBJ2-7, the V gene TRBV11-2; no firm D call. This CDR3 comprises 11 residues. Germline CDR1 reads SGHAT; CDR2 reads FQNNGV. Trimming took 1 base from V and 5 from J, leaving 3 bases between them.